This entry is about one T cell receptor (beta chain). Antigen specificity is unknown. The sample's time point: blood 4 weeks post-SBRT, at nephrectomy. The treatment: 15 Gy SBRT to primary tumor, nephrectomy 4 weeks later. Trimming cost V 8 bases and J 1 base, with 11 bases left between them. This CDR3 spans 13 amino acids. The germline CDR1 and CDR2 sequences are ENHRY and SYGVKD. This specimen comes from a study of radiation and T cells in renal cell carcinoma. Broader study findings: From baseline, blood top tumor clonotypes peaked at 2 weeks post-radiation.

TCRdb keeps only in-frame clones here, not all; method: immunoSEQ multiplex PCR. The sample holds approximately 90,000 clones, over 80% seen once. The clonotype originates from a man aged 45-60 years with renal cell carcinoma. This chain joins TRBV10-3 and TRBJ1-1; the D is unclear. Sequenced material: blood, taken from a patient whose treatment included radiotherapy and nephrectomy. The CDR3 DNA sequence: TGTGCCATCTTTGACACCAAGAACACTGAAGCTTTCTTT. Encoded protein: CAIFDTKNTEAFF.